A single TCR beta chain is shown here with its context. Its specificity is not known. Clones were read by immunoSEQ multiplex PCR, and TCRdb kept only the in-frame ones, dropping some. The sample holds around 130,000 clones, 85% to 90% seen once. This CDR3 has 14 amino acids. Germline trimming cut 1 base from V and 1 base from J; bases unmatched to any gene: 1. Germline V CDR1 and CDR2: SGDLS, YYNGEE. The entry originates in a study of cytomegalovirus exposure and HLA in healthy donors. Study-wide findings and caveats: Subsequent analysis found a tendency for first-cohort TCR clusters to co-occur within the 95 to 150 validation repertoires.

The sequenced sample consisted of PBMCs. The TCR sequence derives from a woman under 40 in good health and CMV-seronegative. The chain carries TRBV9 and TRBJ1-2, with 7 bases fitting TRBD1. The CDR3 nucleotides are TGTGCCAGCAGCGTATCAGGGGGTAACTATGGCTACACCTTC. It specifies CASSVSGGNYGYTF.